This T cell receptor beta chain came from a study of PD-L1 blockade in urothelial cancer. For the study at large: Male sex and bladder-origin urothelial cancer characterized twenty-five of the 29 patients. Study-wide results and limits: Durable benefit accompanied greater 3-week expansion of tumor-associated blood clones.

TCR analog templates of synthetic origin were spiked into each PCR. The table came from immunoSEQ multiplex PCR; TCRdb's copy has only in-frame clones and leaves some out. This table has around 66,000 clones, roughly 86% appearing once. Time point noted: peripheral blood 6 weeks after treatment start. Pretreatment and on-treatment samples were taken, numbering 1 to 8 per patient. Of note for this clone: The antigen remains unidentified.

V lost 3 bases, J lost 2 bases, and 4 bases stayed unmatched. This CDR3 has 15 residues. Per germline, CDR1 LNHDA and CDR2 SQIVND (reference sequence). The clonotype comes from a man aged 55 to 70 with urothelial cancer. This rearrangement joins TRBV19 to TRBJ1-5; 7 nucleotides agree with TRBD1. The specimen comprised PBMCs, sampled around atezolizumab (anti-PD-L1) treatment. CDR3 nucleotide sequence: TGTGCCAGTAGTATGATAACAGGGGGCAATCAGCCCCAGCATTTT. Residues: CASSMITGGNQPQHF.